This T cell receptor beta chain was observed in a study of T cells in Graves' hyperthyroidism and ophthalmopathy. This clonotype appeared many times. Its antigen remains unknown. A lack of ophthalmopathy progression within 18 months defined stable Graves' hyperthyroidism. Each diagnosis drew on symptoms, thyroxine, TRAb, thyroid ultrasound and orbital computed tomography findings. The V end lost 3 bases, the J end lost 8 bases, and 11 bases lay between the germline ends. This CDR3 spans 14 amino acids. The V gene's germline CDR1 is SGHTA and CDR2 FQGNSA. RNA transcripts yielded amplified TCR beta CDR3 regions. First-round RT-PCR targeting the TCR CDR3 was performed with the HTBI primer set. TCRdb reprocessed the multiplex PCR reads via MiXCR and lists one record per CDR3 protein. The table has hundreds of thousands of distinct CDR3 sequences, about half seen once. Study observations and caveats: Progression to ophthalmopathy was predicted a median of approximately seven months early. Blood shared most expanded thyroid clonotypes above 0.001.

This receptor was obtained from a woman younger than 35 with Graves' hyperthyroidism. The chain carries TRBV7-2 and TRBJ1-6, with D possibly being TRBD1 (5 bases). The source material was peripheral blood or thyroid tissue (not recorded which). In nucleotides, the CDR3 is TGTGCCAGCAGCTTGGAGGGGACGTATTCACCCCTCCACTTT. Its translation is CASSLEGTYSPLHF. Variable domain in full (rest from reference TRBV7-2 and TRBJ1-6): GAGVSQSPSNKVTEKGKDVELRCDPISGHTALYWYRQSLGQGLEFLIYFQGNSAPDKSGLPSDRFSAERTGGSVSTLTIQRTQQEDSAVYLCASSLEGTYSPLHFGNGTRLTVT.